This paragraph covers one T cell receptor beta chain sequence. The record originates from a study of shared clonotypes between healthy human individuals. Using immunoSEQ multiplex PCR, the repertoire was profiled, and TCRdb retains in-frame clones only, with some absent. The sample comprises about 1 million clones, approximately 70% of which are singletons, and around 1.4% rests with the top ten. Germline loops: CDR1 KGHSH, CDR2 LQKENI. Deletions cut 0 bases from V and 0 bases from J, with 12 bases between. This CDR3 contains 17 residues. V and J are TRBV18 and TRBJ2-4; possible D gene TRBD2, 5 bases. This TCR derives from a man aged 18 to 29 in good health. Source material: memory CD4+ T cells sorted from blood. Subset in this sample: CD45RA-negative fraction. The CDR3 region is CASSPPPAAIAKNIQYF. The CDR3 nucleotides read TGTGCCAGCTCACCACCTCCAGCGGCGATAGCCAAAAACATTCAGTACTTC.